The present entry profiles one T cell receptor (beta chain) with its context. This clone has only one observation. Its recognized antigen is unknown. Base quality data are lacking; no much larger clone is found one base away. The immunoSEQ hsTCRB v3.0 assay was used at survey level resolution to sequence the TRB variable region. TRB sequencing targeted a depth of roughly 35,000-55,000 T-cell genomes per sample. TRB libraries were pooled and sequenced on an Illumina MiSeq using a v3 150-cycle kit. The paper's data handling went like this. Repertoire analysis was run in R within a reproducible Nextflow workflow that covered QC, data transformation and analysis. LymphoSeq2, an R package for exploring AIRR-Seq data, was used to implement the custom analyses. Four samples that yielded fewer than 5000 total TRB sequences were excluded, so that 200 or so HIV repertoires were analyzed. Of the roughly 180 retained HIV repertoires, about 60 were collected before and around 130 after ART initiation. Each repertoire was downsampled to 5000 TRB nucleotide sequences, and summary statistics were averaged across 100 downsampling iterations. TRB sequences were retained for analysis only if CDR3 regions of at least seven amino acids were present. A Shannon entropy-derived clonality score and the Gini coefficient were used to measure diversity. In the repertoire networks, any two of the top 5000 CDR3 amino acid sequences were connected whenever the two sequences differed by an edit distance of one. For TRB CDR3 amino acid sequences, antigen specificity groups and MHC restriction were predicted with GLIPH2. CDR3 amino acid sequences were matched against VDJdb and McPAS-TCR to flag known CMV, EBV, HIV or tissue antigen associations. Pre-ART, post-ART and control groups were compared with Wilcoxon signed-rank tests and Holm-Bonferroni correction. What TCRdb holds here is the immuneACCESS table cut down to in-frame rearrangements. Part of the clones is not present; checked against another copy, under half of the missing clones reflect an unresolved V gene, and the others are unexplained. That table gives V, J and clone size, and the DNA gave D and trimming. The sample contains almost 20,000 clones, 75% to 85% of them found a single time. The ten largest clonotypes hold about 10% of the sample.

Cut back by 1 base and 4 bases, the V and J ends lie 8 bases apart. Measured from the cysteine to the phenylalanine, the CDR3 is 14 residues long. Of the read, only the CDR3 DNA is kept; its 42 bases are in frame from base 1. CDR1 and CDR2, per the germline V gene (reference sequence), are SEHNR and FQNEAQ. This specimen comes from a study of long-term antiretroviral therapy in people with HIV (dated by TCRdb to between 2021 and 2024). In terms of the full investigation: The earliest samples were collected roughly a decade before the 2015 WHO recommendation for immediate ART, at a time when ART was usually postponed until CD4 counts fell. This retrospective serial study examined whether starting ART and sustained HIV suppression were associated with changes in the composition and diversity of the TRB repertoire in peripheral blood. A total of 150 to 200 cryopreserved PBMC samples were contributed to the cohort by 30 adults with confirmed HIV infection, with samples collected serially over a mean of 6 years (range 1-12). Of the roughly 30 participants with HIV, some 12 were female. No cross-contamination during QIAcube processing was shown when test extractions of a monoclonal T-cell line were performed alongside about 33 polyclonal samples.

What the study reported, not specific to this receptor: The samples were dated from about 2003 to 2017, and the ART regimens that were used may be less effective than current ART regimens. Starting ART was linked to a significant rise in TRB diversity, yet even after long-term ART the diversity remained significantly lower than in transplant donor controls. The repertoire was dominated across all time points by expanded TRB clones identified before ART initiation, although this dominance was seen to fluctuate and to decrease in many PLHIV after ART. Narrower CDR3 length ranges were observed in HIV repertoires than in controls, and an antigen-experienced repertoire with only a slight naive shift after ART was suggested by the network structure. Inferences about post-ART repertoire changes are limited because no data were available on ART adherence, viral resistance or therapy changes. Limited PBMC availability meant only the TCR beta chain was sequenced, without alpha chain pairing. Because pre-ART samples had limited cell numbers, unsorted PBMC were profiled rather than sorted CD4+ and CD8+ T cells.

Inclusion was restricted to participants for whom at least one PBMC sample before ART initiation and at least two post-ART samples were available. Treatment was received in the United States of America by all participants with HIV. Cryopreserved samples of about 0.9-11 million PBMC were thawed and washed before DNA extraction. At the time of the earliest PBMC sample for each participant with HIV, ages ranged from about 20 to 54 years. Each participant contributed PBMC samples from 1-4 timepoints before ART initiation and 2-8 timepoints after ART initiation, with a median of 7 samples. For every participant, serial HIV viral load, CD4+ T-cell count, ART history and demographic data were obtained. Genomic DNA was extracted from unsorted PBMC with a Qiagen kit on a QIAcube, with processing performed in batches of 12 samples.

Source: unsorted PBMCs, taken 0.2 years after starting antiretroviral therapy. The receptor's source is a middle-aged woman with HIV. The rearrangement combines TRBV7-9 with TRBJ1-5, with TRBD1 perhaps the D gene, on 6 matching bases. The CDR3 protein sequence reads: CASSLDQGNQPQHF. DNA sequence: TGTGCCAGCAGCTTAGATCAGGGGAATCAGCCCCAGCATTTT. Supplemented by the reference TRBV7-9 and TRBJ1-5 proteins around the CDR3, the complete variable domain is DTGVSQNPRHKITKRGQNVTFRCDPISEHNRLYWYRQTLGQGPEFLTYFQNEAQLEKSRLLSDRFSAERPKGSFSTLEIQRTEQGDSAMYLCASSLDQGNQPQHFGDGTRLSIL.